Sequencing of this T cell receptor (beta chain) was carried out in a study of metastatic and nonmetastatic thyroid tumors. Trimming at V came to 6 bases and at J to 5 bases, leaving 9 bases not matched to a gene. The length of the CDR3 is 14 residues. CDR1 is SGHNT, CDR2 YENEEA, per germline. TCRdb called clones again from the PCR reads with MiXCR. The table has 30,000 to 35,000 clones, 14% to 15% seen once. Among the patients, none had received any treatment before thyroid surgery. This clone occurred many times. The receptor's source is a male donor with papillary thyroid cancer or a benign thyroid nodule (not recorded which). Some clones in this sample may be carry-over from other donors' samples. The chain links TRBV11-3 to TRBJ2-7; 8 bases are a match to TRBD1. The source material was blood. In DNA, the CDR3 is TGTGCCAGCAGGAGACAGGGGCAGGGCAACGAGCAGTACTTC. Amino acid sequence: CASRRQGQGNEQYF.